These 18 T cell receptor beta chains came from one sample sequenced in a study of shared clonotypes between healthy human individuals. This table comes from immunoSEQ multiplex PCR, and its TCRdb copy is limited to in-frame clones, with some not included. The table records about a million clones, 65% to 80% of them present only once. The sample was memory CD4+ T cells sorted from blood. As to subset: CD45RA-negative fraction. Source of these receptors: a man younger than 30 in good health.

V and J are TRBV27 and TRBJ1-5; TRBD1 aligns across 8 bases. Germline values: CDR1 MNHEY, CDR2 SMNVEV (reference sequence). V shed 6 bases, J shed 5 bases, and the junction held 9 bases outside the gene matches. The CDR3 loop spans 15 amino acids. Here the CDR3 reads CASSRQGQGYQPQHF. In DNA form, the CDR3 reads TGTGCCAGCAGCCGACAAGGACAGGGCTATCAGCCCCAGCATTTT.

On this clone: Other DNA sequences in the same sample also yield this CDR3. This chain uses TRBV5-1 with TRBJ2-5, with D perhaps being TRBD1 or TRBD2 (5 bases each). CDR1 SGHRS and CDR2 YFSETQ come from the germline V gene. The CDR3 runs 13 residues. The V end was cut by 3 bases, the J end by 1 base, with 7 bases between. CDR3 amino acids: CASSSGGQETQYF. The CDR3 nucleotides read TGCGCCAGCAGCTCTGGGGGCCAAGAGACCCAGTACTTC.

CDR3 sequence reads: CASSVKTLTNEKLFF. The CDR3 bases are TGTGCCAGCAGCGTGAAGACACTAACTAATGAAAAACTGTTTTTT. The chain has TRBV5-4 and TRBJ1-4; no definite D call. The CDR3 covers 15 residues. The germline V gene has CDR1 SGHNT and CDR2 YYREEE (reference sequence). Trimming pared 4 bases from V and 1 base from J, leaving 11 bases between.

The chain has TRBV2 and TRBJ2-2, with D perhaps TRBD2 (5 bases). Looked up from germline, CDR1 is SNHLY and CDR2 is FYNNEI. CDR3 length: 11 amino acids. The V end was cut by 6 bases, the J end by 6 bases, with 5 bases between. This CDR3 is CASREAGELFF. CDR3 nucleotide sequence: TGTGCCAGCAGGGAGGCCGGGGAGCTGTTTTTT.

The chain uses TRBV2 and TRBJ1-2; D unresolved. V lost 4 bases and J lost 6, with 12 bases in between. The CDR3 has 13 amino acids. Germline CDR1 is SNHLY and CDR2 is FYNNEI. CDR3 loop: CASSARASDGYTF. For the CDR3, the DNA is TGTGCCAGCAGTGCCCGGGCGTCAGATGGCTACACCTTC.

In DNA, the CDR3 is TGTGCCAGCGGGAGGGGAGCCTCTCCGCACGAGCAGTACTTC. It translates to CASGRGASPHEQYF. The chain links TRBV6-5 to TRBJ2-7; 7 positions match TRBD2. The CDR3 extends over 14 amino acids. Germline CDR1 reads MNHEY; CDR2 reads SVGAGI. Trimming cost V 8 bases and J 5 bases; bases outside gene matches: 12.

The genes are TRBV21-1 and TRBJ2-7; the D call of TRBD1 is as the table states it, not checked on the DNA. TRBV21-1 is listed as a pseudogene. This CDR3 spans 14 amino acids. This CDR3 reads CAKAGTAKNYEQYF. CDR3 coding DNA: TGTGCCAAGGCAGGGACAGCTAAAAACTACGAGCAGTACTTC.

The chain recombines TRBV30 with TRBJ1-5; tentative D call: TRBD1 (6 bases). Germline CDR1 GTSNPN, CDR2 SVGIG (reference sequence). V lost 3 bases, J lost 4 bases, and 13 bases lay in between. This CDR3 region has 14 residues. The CDR3 DNA follows: TGTGCCTGGAGCGCGGAAGGGGGGAATCAGCCCCAGCATTTT. Translated: CAWSAEGGNQPQHF.

The chain couples TRBV5-8 to TRBJ2-7; D not resolved. V was pared by 4 bases and J by 8 bases, with 13 bases between. There are 12 residues in the CDR3. Germline V lookup: CDR1 SGHTS, CDR2 YDEGEE. The CDR3 loop reads CASSPTLTQQYF. DNA of the CDR3: TGTGCCAGCAGCCCGACACTTACGCAGCAGTACTTC.

The V gene is TRBV11-2, the J gene TRBJ2-7; D unresolved. Trimming removed 5 bases from V and 4 bases from J, with 15 bases in between. CDR3 length: 14 residues. Germline V lookup: CDR1 SGHAT, CDR2 FQNNGV. CDR3 coding DNA: TGTGCCAGCAGCACCCAGGTTGCCGGGTACGAGCAGTACTTC. Its translation is CASSTQVAGYEQYF.

This chain joins TRBV28 and TRBJ2-5; 8 bases match TRBD2. In germline, CDR1 is MDHEN, CDR2 SYDVKM. V was clipped by 4 bases and J by 5 bases; unmatched bases: 12. The CDR3 runs 16 residues. In nucleotides, the CDR3 is TGTGCCAGCAGTTCGGGATTTAGCGGGGCGGGGGAGACCCAGTACTTC. It is translated as CASSSGFSGAGETQYF. The variable domain in full, with the rest retrieved from reference TRBV28 and TRBJ2-5, is DVKVTQSSRYLVKRTGEKVFLECVQDMDHENMFWYRQDPGLGLRLIYFSYDVKMKEKGDIPEGYSVSREKKERFSLILESASTNQTSMYLCASSSGFSGAGETQYFGPGTRLLVL.

This clone has only one observation. V is TRBV5-6 and J is TRBJ1-6; 7 positions match TRBD1. CDR1 SGHDT and CDR2 YYEEEE come from the germline V gene. V shed 6 bases, J shed 6 bases, and the junction held 3 bases outside the gene matches. The CDR3 runs 13 residues. This CDR3 is CASTRDSNSPLHF. The CDR3 bases are TGTGCCAGCACGAGGGACAGTAATTCACCCCTCCACTTT.

J is TRBJ1-2 and V is TRBV11-2, with D perhaps matching TRBD1 (5 bases). Trimming took 4 bases from V and 4 from J, leaving 16 bases between them. There are 15 residues in the CDR3. Germline values: CDR1 SGHAT, CDR2 FQNNGV. The CDR3: CASSSGTPAVYGYTF. CDR3 coding DNA: TGTGCCAGCAGCTCCGGGACGCCGGCGGTCTATGGCTACACCTTC.

This chain joins TRBV16 and TRBJ2-7; no clear D. CDR3 size: 14 residues. V lost 0 bases to trimming and J lost 1 base, with 7 bases between them. The germline V gene encodes CDR1 KGHSY and CDR2 FQNENV. CDR3 in amino acids: CASSQSPGSYEQYF. In DNA form, the CDR3 reads TGTGCCAGCAGCCAATCCCCCGGGTCCTACGAGCAGTACTTC.

This rearrangement joins TRBV7-9 to TRBJ2-1; tentatively, D is TRBD2 (7 bases). The CDR3 covers 13 residues. The germline V gene encodes CDR1 SEHNR and CDR2 FQNEAQ (reference sequence). With 5 bases removed from V and 12 bases from J, the gap between germline ends came to 17 bases. CDR3 region: CASSPPGGRGQFF. CDR3 DNA sequence: TGTGCCAGCAGCCCCCCCGGGGGGCGCGGGCAGTTCTTC. The full variable domain, completed using reference TRBV7-9 and TRBJ2-1, is DTGVSQNPRHKITKRGQNVTFRCDPISEHNRLYWYRQTLGQGPEFLTYFQNEAQLEKSRLLSDRFSAERPKGSFSTLEIQRTEQGDSAMYLCASSPPGGRGQFFGPGTRLTVL.

J is TRBJ2-7 and V is TRBV29-1; 11 bases are a match to TRBD2. Germline CDR1 reads SQVTM; CDR2 reads ANQGSEA. V lost 4 bases and J lost 7; bases outside the gene matches: 9. The CDR3 length is 14 residues. CDR3 protein: CSVAPTSGAQEQYF. The DNA of the CDR3 is TGCAGCGTTGCCCCGACTAGCGGGGCTCAAGAGCAGTACTTC.

This clone was counted once. The chain employs TRBV28 and TRBJ1-5; weak D call: TRBD1 (5 bases). The V and J ends lost 6 bases and 5 bases respectively, with 11 bases between them. Germline assignment: CDR1 MDHEN and CDR2 SYDVKM. The CDR3 sequence is 13 residues long. The CDR3 sequence: CASSGGRDQPQHF. The CDR3 DNA reads as TGTGCCAGCAGCGGTGGCAGGGATCAGCCCCAGCATTTT. The entire variable domain, with the rest obtained from reference TRBV28 and TRBJ1-5, is as follows: DVKVTQSSRYLVKRTGEKVFLECVQDMDHENMFWYRQDPGLGLRLIYFSYDVKMKEKGDIPEGYSVSREKKERFSLILESASTNQTSMYLCASSGGRDQPQHFGDGTRLSIL.

This chain joins TRBV30 and TRBJ2-7; 10 nucleotides align to TRBD1. The junction had 5 bases not matched to a gene; V was cut back by 5 bases and J by 4 bases. CDR1 is GTSNPN and CDR2 is SVGIG in the germline V gene (reference sequence). The CDR3 covers 13 residues. The CDR3 nucleotides read TGTGCCTGGGGGAGGGGACAGGGGTACGAGCAGTACTTC. The encoded protein is CAWGRGQGYEQYF.